This TCR beta chain was captured in a study of T cells in Graves' hyperthyroidism and ophthalmopathy. TCR beta CDR3 regions were amplified from RNA. A set of HTBI primers served as the primers for a first-round RT-PCR of the TCR CDR3. TCRdb passed the multiplex PCR reads through MiXCR, listing each CDR3 protein once. The sample yields fewer than 400,000 distinct CDR3 sequences, around 25% seen once. This clonotype has more than one count but fewer than ten. The CDR3 runs 14 residues. Trimming took off 0 bases at V and 9 bases at J, with 16 bases between the two ends. The germline CDR1 and CDR2 sequences are SGHRS and YFSETQ.

V is TRBV5-1 and J is TRBJ2-7; a possible D gene is TRBD1 (6 bases). The sequence came from a man aged 50 to 59 with Graves' hyperthyroidism. Sequencing was carried out using blood. The DNA for the CDR3 is TGCGCCAGCAGCTTGGCTACGAACAGGGTCGGGCAGTACTTC. Its protein is CASSLATNRVGQYF.